Shown below are 15 T cell receptor beta chains from a single sample sequenced in a study of T cell changes during pregnancy in multiple sclerosis. Here immunoSEQ multiplex PCR was the method, and the copy in TCRdb shows in-frame clones only, minus some. Of tens of thousands of clones detected, around 88% appear once; the ten largest clones hold under 8%. Sequenced material: CD8+ T cells from peripheral blood mononuclear cells, taken in the first trimester of pregnancy. These receptors all stem from a female donor with multiple sclerosis, enrolled in a pregnancy study.

This clone was counted between two and nine times. The chain joins TRBV6-4 to TRBJ2-3; TRBD2 is a possible D gene (5 bases). This CDR3 has 14 residues. V lost 3 bases, J lost 6 bases, and 13 bases lay in between. Germline assignment: CDR1 MRHNA and CDR2 SNTAGT. The CDR3 DNA sequence: TGTGCCAGCAGTGAAGAGGGAGAGGGTGATACGCAGTATTTT. As protein: CASSEEGEGDTQYF.

This chain links TRBV27 with TRBJ2-1, with TRBD2 as a possible D gene (5 bases). The CDR3 sequence is 15 residues long. CDR1 is MNHEY and CDR2 is SMNVEV in the germline V gene (reference sequence). V was pared by 3 bases and J by 10 bases, with 19 bases between. The CDR3 loop is CASSFGGPGLGEQFF. Here the CDR3 DNA reads TGTGCCAGCAGTTTTGGCGGGCCGGGGTTGGGGGAGCAGTTCTTC.

The chain is built from TRBV6-5 and TRBJ2-1, with TRBD2 matching 8 bases. Germline V gene sequence: CDR1 MNHEY, CDR2 SVGAGI. The CDR3 totals 13 residues. The V gene end was trimmed by 6 bases and the J gene end by 5 bases; junction bases not matched to a gene: 3. CDR3 residues: CASRDGRDNEQFF. The DNA for the CDR3 is TGTGCCAGCAGGGACGGGAGGGACAATGAGCAGTTCTTC.

The CDR3 spells CASSELVGSSGDNEQFF. CDR3 nucleotide sequence: TGTGCCAGCAGTGAACTGGTAGGGTCTAGCGGGGACAATGAGCAGTTCTTC. The chain combines TRBV6-1 with TRBJ2-1; 9 bases fit TRBD2. Germline V lookup: CDR1 MNHNS, CDR2 SASEGT. The CDR3 runs to 17 residues. Unmatched junction bases numbered 10, after V lost 2 bases and J lost 5 bases.

The J gene is TRBJ2-7, the V gene TRBV4-2; D is possibly TRBD1 (6 bases). The CDR3 has 16 residues. CDR1 is LGHNA, CDR2 YNFKEQ, per germline. V lost 0 bases and J 2 bases, leaving 14 bases between the germline ends. The CDR3 loop reads CASSQDLGTPTYEQYF. The CDR3 nucleotides read TGTGCCAGCAGCCAAGATCTAGGGACACCAACCTACGAGCAGTACTTC.

The chain employs TRBV30 and TRBJ2-1; 12 bases are a match to TRBD2. From germline, CDR1 is GTSNPN and CDR2 SVGIG (reference sequence). The CDR3 totals 13 residues. J was trimmed by 12 bases and V by 1 base; bases with no gene match: 4. Here the CDR3 reads CAWSGLTSGRQFF. The CDR3 nucleotides are TGTGCCTGGAGTGGGTTGACTAGCGGGAGGCAGTTCTTC.

This chain connects TRBV6-1 to TRBJ2-7, with TRBD1 matching 8 bases. Unmatched junction bases numbered 10, after V lost 9 bases and J lost 3 bases. There are 14 residues in the CDR3. Germline V gives CDR1 MNHNS, CDR2 SASEGT. This CDR3 reads CASAQGASIYEQYF. CDR3 bases: TGTGCCAGTGCCCAGGGGGCGTCGATCTACGAGCAGTACTTC.

The V call is TRBV7-3, the J call TRBJ2-3, with D unclear. The V gene's germline CDR1 is SGHTA and CDR2 FQGTGA. With 2 bases removed from V and 4 bases from J, the gap between germline ends came to 7 bases. The CDR3 contains 13 residues. CDR3 loop: CASSLVEADTQYF. CDR3 DNA: TGTGCCAGCAGCTTAGTAGAGGCAGATACGCAGTATTTT.

The rearrangement links TRBV27 to TRBJ2-7; 12 bases map to TRBD2. The CDR3 runs to 20 residues. J gave up 3 bases and V 1 base, and 16 bases lay outside the gene matches. CDR1 and CDR2 from the germline V gene are MNHEY and SMNVEV (reference sequence). The CDR3 sequence: CASSLFPPGTGLAGNYEQYF. CDR3 DNA sequence: TGTGCCAGCAGTTTATTCCCCCCCGGGACAGGACTAGCGGGAAACTACGAGCAGTACTTC.

The gene calls are TRBV19 and TRBJ2-7; 9 bases match TRBD1. Germline CDR1 and CDR2: LNHDA and SQIVND (reference sequence). This CDR3 has 14 residues. The trim removed 5 bases at V and 4 bases at J, leaving 6 bases unmatched. CDR3 sequence: CASSPGTGSYEQYF. The CDR3 DNA is TGTGCCAGTAGTCCAGGGACAGGGAGTTACGAGCAGTACTTC. The full variable domain, in which reference TRBV19 and TRBJ2-7 provide the parts outside the CDR3, is DGGITQSPKYLFRKEGQNVTLSCEQNLNHDAMYWYRQDPGQGLRLIYYSQIVNDFQKGDIAEGYSVSREKKESFPLTVTSAQKNPTAFYLCASSPGTGSYEQYFGPGTRLTVT.

This chain uses TRBV6-1 with TRBJ2-5; D uncertain. The CDR3 is 14 residues long. Germline assignment: CDR1 MNHNS and CDR2 SASEGT. V was trimmed by 0 bases and J by 0 bases, leaving 5 bases between them. The CDR3: CASSEARYQETQYF. CDR3 bases: TGTGCCAGCAGTGAAGCCAGATACCAAGAGACCCAGTACTTC.

CDR3 in amino acids: CASSEFGLSKGETQYF. DNA for the CDR3: TGCGCCAGCAGTGAGTTTGGGCTTTCAAAAGGAGAGACCCAGTACTTC. The chain carries TRBV10-1 and TRBJ2-5, with D unresolved. Germline V gene sequence: CDR1 WNHNN, CDR2 SYGVQD (reference sequence). This CDR3 contains 16 residues. V lost 1 base to trimming and J lost 4 bases, with 16 bases between them.

The chain recombines TRBV6-5 with TRBJ2-1; D unclear. Germline V gene sequence: CDR1 MNHEY, CDR2 SVGAGI. This CDR3 has 11 residues. Deletions cut 6 bases from V and 4 bases from J, with 4 bases between. The CDR3: CASSLYNEQFF. The CDR3 nucleotides are TGTGCCAGCAGCTTGTACAATGAGCAGTTCTTC.

This clone was found once. The chain carries TRBV27 and TRBJ1-1; a possible D gene is TRBD1 (6 bases). V lost 5 bases, J lost 4 bases, and 14 bases lay in between. Germline V gene data show CDR1 as MNHEY and CDR2 as SMNVEV (reference sequence). The CDR3 loop spans 14 amino acids. The CDR3 coding sequence is TGTGCCAGCAGTAACAGGGATCTGGGCACTGAAGCTTTCTTT. Translation: CASSNRDLGTEAFF.

The chain has TRBV5-4 and TRBJ1-3, with 11 positions matching TRBD1. The V gene's germline CDR1 is SGHNT and CDR2 YYREEE (reference sequence). The CDR3 has 15 residues. J lost 3 bases, V lost 4 bases, and 3 bases had no gene match. CDR3 DNA sequence: TGTGCCAGCAGCCTGGACAGGGGGCTTGGAAACACCATATATTTT. Amino acid sequence: CASSLDRGLGNTIYF. Full variable domain (missing parts from reference TRBV5-4 and TRBJ1-3): ETGVTQSPTHLIKTRGQQVTLRCSSQSGHNTVSWYQQALGQGPQFIFQYYREEENGRGNFPPRFSGLQFPNYSSELNVNALELDDSALYLCASSLDRGLGNTIYFGEGSWLTVV.